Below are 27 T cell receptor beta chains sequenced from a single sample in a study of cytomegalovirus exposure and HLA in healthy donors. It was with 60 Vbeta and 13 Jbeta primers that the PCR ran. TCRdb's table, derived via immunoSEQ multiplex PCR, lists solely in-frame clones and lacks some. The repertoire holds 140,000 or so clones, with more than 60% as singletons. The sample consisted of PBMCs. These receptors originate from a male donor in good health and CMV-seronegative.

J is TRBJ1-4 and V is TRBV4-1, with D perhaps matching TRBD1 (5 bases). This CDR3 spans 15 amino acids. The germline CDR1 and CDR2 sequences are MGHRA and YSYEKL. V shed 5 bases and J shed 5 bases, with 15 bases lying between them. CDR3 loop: CASSDSGRRNEKLFF. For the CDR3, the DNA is TGCGCCAGCAGCGACTCAGGGAGGAGGAATGAAAAACTGTTTTTT.

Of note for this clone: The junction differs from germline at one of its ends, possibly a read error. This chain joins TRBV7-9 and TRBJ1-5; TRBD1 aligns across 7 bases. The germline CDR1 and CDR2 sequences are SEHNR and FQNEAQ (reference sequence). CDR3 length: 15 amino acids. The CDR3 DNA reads TGTTCCAGCAGCTTAGGGGGCGGCTTTGGTCAGCCCCAGCATTTT. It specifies CSSSLGGGFGQPQHF. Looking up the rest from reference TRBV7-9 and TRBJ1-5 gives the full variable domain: DTGVSQNPRHKITKRGQNVTFRCDPISEHNRLYWYRQTLGQGPEFLTYFQNEAQLEKSRLLSDRFSAERPKGSFSTLEIQRTEQGDSAMYLCSSSLGGGFGQPQHFGDGTRLSIL.

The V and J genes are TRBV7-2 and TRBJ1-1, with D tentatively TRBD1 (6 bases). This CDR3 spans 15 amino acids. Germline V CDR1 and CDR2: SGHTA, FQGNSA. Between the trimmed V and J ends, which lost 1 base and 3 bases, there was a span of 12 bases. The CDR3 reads CASSLGGGAHTEAFF. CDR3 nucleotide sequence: TGTGCCAGCAGCTTAGGAGGGGGGGCTCACACTGAAGCTTTCTTT.

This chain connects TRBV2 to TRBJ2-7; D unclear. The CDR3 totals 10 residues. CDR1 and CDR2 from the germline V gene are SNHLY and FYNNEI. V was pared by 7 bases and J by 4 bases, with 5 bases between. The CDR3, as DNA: TGTGCCAGCACTACTTACGAGCAGTACTTC. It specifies CASTTYEQYF.

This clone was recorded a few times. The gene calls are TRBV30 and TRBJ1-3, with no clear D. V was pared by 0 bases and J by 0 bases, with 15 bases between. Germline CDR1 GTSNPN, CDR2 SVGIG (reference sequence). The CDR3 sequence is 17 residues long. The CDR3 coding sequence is TGTGCCTGGAGTGTACCTGAAGCCTTCTACTCTGGAAACACCATATATTTT. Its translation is CAWSVPEAFYSGNTIYF. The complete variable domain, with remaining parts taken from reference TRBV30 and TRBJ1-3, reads SQTIHQWPATLVQPVGSPLSLECTVEGTSNPNLYWYRQAAGRGLQLLFYSVGIGQISSEVPQNLSASRPQDRQFILSSKKLLLSDSGFYLCAWSVPEAFYSGNTIYFGEGSWLTVV.

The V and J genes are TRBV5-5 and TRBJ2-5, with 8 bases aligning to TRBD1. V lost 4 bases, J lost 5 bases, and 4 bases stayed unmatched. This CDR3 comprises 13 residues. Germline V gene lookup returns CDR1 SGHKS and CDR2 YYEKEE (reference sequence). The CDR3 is CASSVTGDETQYF. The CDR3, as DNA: TGTGCCAGCAGCGTGACAGGGGATGAGACCCAGTACTTC.

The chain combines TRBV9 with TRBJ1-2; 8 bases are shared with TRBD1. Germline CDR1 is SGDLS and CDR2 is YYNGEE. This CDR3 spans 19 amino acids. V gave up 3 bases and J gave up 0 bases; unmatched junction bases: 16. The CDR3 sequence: CASSADVDRGLSTNYGYTF. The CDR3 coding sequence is TGTGCCAGCAGCGCCGACGTCGACAGGGGCCTATCTACTAACTATGGCTACACCTTC.

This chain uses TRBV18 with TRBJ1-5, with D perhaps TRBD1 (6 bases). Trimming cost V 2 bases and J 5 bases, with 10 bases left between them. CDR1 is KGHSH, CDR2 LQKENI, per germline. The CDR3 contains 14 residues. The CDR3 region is CASSPSSGDQPQHF. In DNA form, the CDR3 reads TGTGCCAGCTCACCATCATCAGGGGATCAGCCCCAGCATTTT. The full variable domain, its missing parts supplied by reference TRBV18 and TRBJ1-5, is NAGVMQNPRHLVRRRGQEARLRCSPMKGHSHVYWYRQLPEEGLKFMVYLQKENIIDESGMPKERFSAEFPKEGPSILRIQQVVRGDSAAYFCASSPSSGDQPQHFGDGTRLSIL.

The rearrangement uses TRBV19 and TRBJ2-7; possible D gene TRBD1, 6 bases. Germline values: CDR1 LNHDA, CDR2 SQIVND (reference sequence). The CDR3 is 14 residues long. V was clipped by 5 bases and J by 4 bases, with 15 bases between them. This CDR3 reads CASSPDSTSYEQYF. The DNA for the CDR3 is TGTGCCAGTAGTCCGGACAGTACCTCTTACGAGCAGTACTTC.

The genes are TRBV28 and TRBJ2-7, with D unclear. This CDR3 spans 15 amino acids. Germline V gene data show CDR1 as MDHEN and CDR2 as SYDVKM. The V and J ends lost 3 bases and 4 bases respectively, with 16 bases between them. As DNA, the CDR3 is TGTGCCAGCAGTTTCTCCTCGGGTCTTGGGTACGAGCAGTACTTC. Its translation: CASSFSSGLGYEQYF.

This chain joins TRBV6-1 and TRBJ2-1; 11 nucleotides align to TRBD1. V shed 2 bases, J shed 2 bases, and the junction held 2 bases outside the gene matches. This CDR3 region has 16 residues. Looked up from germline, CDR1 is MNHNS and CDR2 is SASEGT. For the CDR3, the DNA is TGTGCCAGCAGTGAAATGGGACAGGGGGCCTACAATGAGCAGTTCTTC. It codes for CASSEMGQGAYNEQFF.

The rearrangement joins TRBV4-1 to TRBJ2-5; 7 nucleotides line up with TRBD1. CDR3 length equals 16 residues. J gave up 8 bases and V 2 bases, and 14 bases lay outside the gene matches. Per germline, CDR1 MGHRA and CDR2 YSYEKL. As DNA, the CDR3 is TGCGCCAGCAGCCAAATTGGGCAGGGGGATTCGAGAACCCAGTACTTC. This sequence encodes CASSQIGQGDSRTQYF.

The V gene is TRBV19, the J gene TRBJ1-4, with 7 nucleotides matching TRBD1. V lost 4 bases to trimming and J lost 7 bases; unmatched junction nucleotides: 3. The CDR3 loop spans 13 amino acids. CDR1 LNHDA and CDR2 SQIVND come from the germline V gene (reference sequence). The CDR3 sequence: CASSTTGSEKLFF. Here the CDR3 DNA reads TGTGCCAGTAGTACGACAGGGAGTGAAAAACTGTTTTTT.

CDR3 nucleotides: TGCGCCAGCAGCCGGAGCGGCCACAATGAGCAGTTCTTC. Its protein product is CASSRSGHNEQFF. This rearrangement joins TRBV4-1 to TRBJ2-1; D possibly corresponds to TRBD2 (5 bases). Germline lookup yields CDR1 MGHRA and CDR2 YSYEKL. The CDR3 is made up of 13 amino acids. The V end lost 4 bases, the J end lost 5 bases, and 9 bases lay between the germline ends.

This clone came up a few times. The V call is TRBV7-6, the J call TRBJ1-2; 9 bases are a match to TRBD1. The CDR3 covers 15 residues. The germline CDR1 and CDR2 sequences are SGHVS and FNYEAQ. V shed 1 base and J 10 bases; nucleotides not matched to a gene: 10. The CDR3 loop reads CASSLVTGTGSVYTF. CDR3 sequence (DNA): TGTGCCAGCAGCTTAGTAACCGGGACAGGGAGTGTCTACACCTTC.

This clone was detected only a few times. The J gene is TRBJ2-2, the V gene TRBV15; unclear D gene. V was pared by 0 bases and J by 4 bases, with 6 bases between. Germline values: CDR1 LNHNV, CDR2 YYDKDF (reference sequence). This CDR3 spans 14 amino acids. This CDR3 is CATSRDRATGELFF. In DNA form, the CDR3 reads TGTGCCACCAGCAGAGATCGAGCCACCGGGGAGCTGTTTTTT.

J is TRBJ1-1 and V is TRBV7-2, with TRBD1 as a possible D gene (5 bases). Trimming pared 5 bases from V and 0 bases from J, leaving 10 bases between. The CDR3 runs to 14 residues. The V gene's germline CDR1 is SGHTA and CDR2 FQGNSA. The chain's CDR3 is CASSVTALNTEAFF. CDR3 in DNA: TGTGCCAGCAGCGTGACAGCCCTGAACACTGAAGCTTTCTTT.

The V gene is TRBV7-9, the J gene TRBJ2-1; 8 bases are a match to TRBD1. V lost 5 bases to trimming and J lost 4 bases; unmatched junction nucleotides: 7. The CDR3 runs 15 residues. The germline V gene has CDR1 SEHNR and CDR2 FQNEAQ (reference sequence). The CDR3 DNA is TGTGCCAGCAGCCGCCCGGGACAGGCTTACAATGAGCAGTTCTTC. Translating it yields CASSRPGQAYNEQFF.

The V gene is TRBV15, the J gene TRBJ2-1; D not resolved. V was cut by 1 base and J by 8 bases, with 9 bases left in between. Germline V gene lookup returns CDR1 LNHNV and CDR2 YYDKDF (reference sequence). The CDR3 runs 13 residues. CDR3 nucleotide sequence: TGTGCCACCAGCAGAGGCCAGAATGATGAGCAGTTCTTC. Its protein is CATSRGQNDEQFF. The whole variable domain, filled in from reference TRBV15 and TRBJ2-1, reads DAMVIQNPRYQVTQFGKPVTLSCSQTLNHNVMYWYQQKSSQAPKLLFHYYDKDFNNEADTPDNFQSRRPNTSFCFLDIRSPGLGDTAMYLCATSRGQNDEQFFGPGTRLTVL.

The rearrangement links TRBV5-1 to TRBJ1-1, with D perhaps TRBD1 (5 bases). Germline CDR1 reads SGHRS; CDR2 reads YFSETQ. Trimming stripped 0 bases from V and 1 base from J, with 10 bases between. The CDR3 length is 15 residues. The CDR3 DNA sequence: TGCGCCAGCAGCTTGGAGGCGGGGACGAACACTGAAGCTTTCTTT. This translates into CASSLEAGTNTEAFF.

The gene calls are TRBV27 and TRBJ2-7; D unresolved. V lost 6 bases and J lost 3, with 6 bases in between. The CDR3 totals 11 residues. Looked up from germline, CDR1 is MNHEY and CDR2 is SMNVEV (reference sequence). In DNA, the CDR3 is TGTGCCAGCAGCAACTTCTACGAGCAGTACTTC. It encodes CASSNFYEQYF.

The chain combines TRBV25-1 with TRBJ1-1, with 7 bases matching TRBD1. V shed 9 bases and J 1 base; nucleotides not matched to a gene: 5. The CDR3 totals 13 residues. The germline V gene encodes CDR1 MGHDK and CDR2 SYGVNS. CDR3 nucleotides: TGTGCCAGAGATCACAGGGGGAACACTGAAGCTTTCTTT. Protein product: CARDHRGNTEAFF.

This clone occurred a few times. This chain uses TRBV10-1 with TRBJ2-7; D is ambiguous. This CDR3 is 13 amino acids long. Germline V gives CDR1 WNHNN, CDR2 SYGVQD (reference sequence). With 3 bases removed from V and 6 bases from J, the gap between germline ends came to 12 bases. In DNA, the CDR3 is TGCGCCAGCAGTGATTCGTGGCAGCGCGAGCAGTACTTC. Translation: CASSDSWQREQYF.

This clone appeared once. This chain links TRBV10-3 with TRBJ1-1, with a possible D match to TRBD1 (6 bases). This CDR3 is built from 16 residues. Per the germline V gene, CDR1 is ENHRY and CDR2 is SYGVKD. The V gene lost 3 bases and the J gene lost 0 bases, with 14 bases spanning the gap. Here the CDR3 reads CAISDSGQIMNTEAFF. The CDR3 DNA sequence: TGTGCCATCAGTGATTCCGGACAGATTATGAACACTGAAGCTTTCTTT.

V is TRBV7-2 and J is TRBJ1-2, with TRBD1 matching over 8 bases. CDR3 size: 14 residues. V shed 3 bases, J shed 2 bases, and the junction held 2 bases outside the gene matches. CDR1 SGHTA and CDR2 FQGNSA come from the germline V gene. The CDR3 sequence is CASSFRGRNYGYTF. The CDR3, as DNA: TGTGCCAGCAGCTTCAGGGGGCGGAACTATGGCTACACCTTC.

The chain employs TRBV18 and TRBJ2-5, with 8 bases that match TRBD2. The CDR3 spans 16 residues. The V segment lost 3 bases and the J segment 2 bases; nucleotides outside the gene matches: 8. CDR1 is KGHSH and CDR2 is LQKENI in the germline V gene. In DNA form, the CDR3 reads TGTGCCAGCTCACCTTTCGGACTAGCCGCTCAAGAGACCCAGTACTTC. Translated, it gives CASSPFGLAAQETQYF.

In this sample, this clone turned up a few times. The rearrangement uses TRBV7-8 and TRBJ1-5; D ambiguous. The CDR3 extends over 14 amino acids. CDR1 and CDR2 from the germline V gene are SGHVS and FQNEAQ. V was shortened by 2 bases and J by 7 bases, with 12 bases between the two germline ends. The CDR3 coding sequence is TGTGCCAGCAGCTTAACTAGTGCGACCCAGCCCCAGCATTTT. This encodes CASSLTSATQPQHF.